Shown below are 15 T cell receptor beta chains from a single sample sequenced in a study of identical twins. One entry per CDR3 protein results from TCRdb running MiXCR on the 5' RACE reads. Of a few hundred thousand distinct CDR3 sequences listed, 6.5% to 9.5% are singletons. The data were also submitted as part of a second study, on yellow fever vaccine responses in identical twins.

Sequencing was performed on CD8+ T cells sorted from blood. These receptors were obtained from a woman aged 18-30 years in good health.

This clonotype was counted at least ten times. The chain employs TRBV11-2 and TRBJ2-1, with 12 bases identical to TRBD2. CDR1 is SGHAT, CDR2 FQNNGV, per germline. With V trimmed by 4 bases and J by 0 bases, 7 bases remained unmatched. This CDR3 contains 18 residues. CDR3 DNA: TGTGCCAGCAGCTATCGGACTAGCGGGATCAACTCCTACAATGAGCAGTTCTTC. This translates into CASSYRTSGINSYNEQFF.

The chain employs TRBV27 and TRBJ2-4; the D is unclear. The CDR3 length is 12 residues. Trimming stripped 6 bases from V and 8 bases from J, with 11 bases between. Germline V CDR1 and CDR2: MNHEY, SMNVEV (reference sequence). The CDR3 DNA follows: TGTGCCAGCAGGTCTAGGTTAGACATTCAGTACTTC. Amino acid sequence: CASRSRLDIQYF.

This clonotype was counted at least ten times. The genes are TRBV4-3 and TRBJ2-1; tentative D call: TRBD2 (7 bases). Between the trimmed V and J ends, which lost 0 bases and 7 bases, there was a span of 16 bases. Germline-derived CDR1 and CDR2 are LGHNA and YSLEER. This CDR3 has 16 amino acids. The CDR3 bases are TGCGCCAGCAGCCAAGAAGGGGGGGGCCTTTGGAATGAGCAGTTCTTC. Protein: CASSQEGGGLWNEQFF.

This clonotype was seen only a few times. The chain combines TRBV9 with TRBJ2-3; D gene unclear. The V end was cut by 4 bases, the J end by 2 bases, with 8 bases between. The CDR3 contains 13 residues. Germline CDR1 and CDR2: SGDLS and YYNGEE. CDR3 nucleotides: TGTGCCAGCAGCCTCCAATCCACAGATACGCAGTATTTT. It is translated as CASSLQSTDTQYF.

The chain couples TRBV6-1 to TRBJ2-5, with 11 nucleotides matching TRBD2. Germline trimming cut 6 bases from V and 5 bases from J; bases unmatched to any gene: 8. CDR3 size: 15 residues. CDR1 is MNHNS, CDR2 SASEGT, per germline. The CDR3 is CASSLSGGGSETQYF. The CDR3 DNA follows: TGTGCCAGCAGCCTTAGCGGGGGGGGCTCGGAGACCCAGTACTTC.

This clonotype was detected many times. The J gene is TRBJ2-2, the V gene TRBV28, with 7 bases matching TRBD1. Trimming removed 6 bases from V and 7 bases from J; junction bases left unmatched: 11. The CDR3 runs to 15 residues. Germline CDR1 is MDHEN and CDR2 is SYDVKM. CDR3 residues: CASSLTGVGDGELFF. The DNA of the CDR3 is TGTGCCAGCAGCCTAACAGGGGTCGGTGACGGGGAGCTGTTTTTT.

This clonotype showed up just a few times. This CDR3 is CASSPRTSGMGGETQYF. CDR3 sequence (DNA): TGTGCCAGCAGCCCCCGGACTAGCGGGATGGGAGGGGAGACCCAGTACTTC. V is TRBV7-9 and J is TRBJ2-5; TRBD2 matches 12 bases. The CDR3 consists of 17 residues. The germline V gene encodes CDR1 SEHNR and CDR2 FQNEAQ (reference sequence). V dropped 5 bases and J dropped 5; count of bases not matched to a gene: 12.

Ten or more counts support this clonotype. The chain combines TRBV4-2 with TRBJ2-2; D is ambiguous. Germline V lookup: CDR1 LGHNA, CDR2 YNFKEQ. The V end lost 4 bases, the J end lost 6 bases, and 6 bases lay between the germline ends. The CDR3 extends over 12 amino acids. The CDR3 sequence is CASSPLAGELFF. In DNA form, the CDR3 reads TGTGCCAGCAGCCCCCTGGCCGGGGAGCTGTTTTTT.

The CDR3 DNA sequence: TGTGCCAGCAGTGACGTAGCGGGAGGGCCTTCTATGTTCTTC. It translates to CASSDVAGGPSMFF. The chain employs TRBV6-4 and TRBJ2-1, with 11 bases matching TRBD2. The CDR3 consists of 14 residues. The V segment lost 2 bases and the J segment 15 bases; nucleotides outside the gene matches: 9. Germline assignment: CDR1 MRHNA and CDR2 SNTAGT.

The sample holds many counts of this clonotype. The chain is built from TRBV12-3 or TRBV12-4 and TRBJ2-5; tentatively, D is TRBD1 (5 bases). Trimming took 3 bases from V and 5 from J, leaving 10 bases between them. This CDR3 is built from 13 residues. CDR3 coding DNA: TGTGCCAGCAGTTTTCCAGGGTCGGAGACCCAGTACTTC. Its protein product is CASSFPGSETQYF.

The CDR3 nucleotides read TGTGCCAGCTCACCACCCTGGTCGCAGGGTCTCCCTGCCTACGAGCAGTACTTC. It codes for CASSPPWSQGLPAYEQYF. The rearrangement uses TRBV18 and TRBJ2-7, with TRBD1 as a possible D gene (5 bases). The CDR3 spans 18 residues. Trimming left V 0 bases short and J 2 bases short, with 20 bases between. Germline loops: CDR1 KGHSH, CDR2 LQKENI.

This clonotype came up a few times. The rearrangement uses TRBV6-5 and TRBJ1-3; D remains ambiguous. The CDR3 totals 13 residues. Germline CDR1 reads MNHEY; CDR2 reads SVGAGI. Trimming took 2 bases from V and 1 from J, leaving 3 bases between them. In DNA form, the CDR3 reads TGTGCCAGCAGTTACGGTTCTGGAAACACCATATATTTT. It encodes CASSYGSGNTIYF.

In this sample, this clonotype turned up many times. CDR3 amino acids: CSVEVSLGGYTF. For the CDR3, the DNA is TGCAGCGTTGAAGTAAGCCTAGGTGGCTACACCTTC. The chain couples TRBV29-1 to TRBJ1-2; D unclear. The length of the CDR3 is 12 residues. V lost 1 base, J lost 7 bases, and 10 bases lay in between. Germline V gene lookup returns CDR1 SQVTM and CDR2 ANQGSEA.

This clonotype has only a few counts. The chain couples TRBV12-3 or TRBV12-4 to TRBJ2-1; TRBD1 aligns across 7 bases. This CDR3 is 15 amino acids long. V trimming: 6 bases; J trimming: 1 base; junction bases outside the gene matches: 6. The CDR3 here is CASSEGGVSYNEQFF. Written as DNA, the CDR3 is TGTGCCAGCAGCGAAGGGGGCGTTTCCTACAATGAGCAGTTCTTC.

The chain recombines TRBV6-5 with TRBJ2-7; D uncertain. From germline, CDR1 is MNHEY and CDR2 SVGAGI. V dropped 4 bases and J dropped 1 base, with 11 bases sitting between them. The CDR3 is 14 residues long. The chain's CDR3 is CASSLNSWSYEQYF. CDR3 bases: TGTGCCAGCAGTTTGAATAGCTGGTCCTACGAGCAGTACTTC.